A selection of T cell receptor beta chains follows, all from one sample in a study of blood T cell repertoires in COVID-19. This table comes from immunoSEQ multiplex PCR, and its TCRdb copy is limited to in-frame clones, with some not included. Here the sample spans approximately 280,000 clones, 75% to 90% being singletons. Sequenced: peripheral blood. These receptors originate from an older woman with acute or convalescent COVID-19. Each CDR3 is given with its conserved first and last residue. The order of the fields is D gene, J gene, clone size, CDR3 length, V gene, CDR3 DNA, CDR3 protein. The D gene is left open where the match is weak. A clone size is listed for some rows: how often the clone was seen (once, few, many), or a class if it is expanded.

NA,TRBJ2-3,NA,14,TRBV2,TGTGCCAGCATACTAGGGCTTGACACAGATACGCAGTATTTT,CASILGLDTDTQYF
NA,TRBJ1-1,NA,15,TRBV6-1,TGTGCCAGCAGTGACATAGACGGGAAGAACACTGAAGCTTTCTTT,CASSDIDGKNTEAFF
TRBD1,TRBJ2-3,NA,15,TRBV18,TGTGCCAGCTCACCACTAGGGGGCCCCACAGATACGCAGTATTTT,CASSPLGGPTDTQYF
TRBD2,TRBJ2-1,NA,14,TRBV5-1,TGCGCCAGCAGCTTAAGGACTAGCAACGATGAGCAGTTCTTC,CASSLRTSNDEQFF
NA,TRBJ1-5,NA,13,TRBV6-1,TGTGCCAGCAGTGAGAGAGGCAATCAGCCCCAGCATTTT,CASSERGNQPQHF
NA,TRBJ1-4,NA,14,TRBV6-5,TGTGCCACCCAACGACAGCCAACAGGTGAAAAACTGTTTTTT,CATQRQPTGEKLFF
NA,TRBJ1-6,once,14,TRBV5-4,TGTGCCAGCAGCTTGGGCACAGGGAATTCACCCCTCCACTTT,CASSLGTGNSPLHF
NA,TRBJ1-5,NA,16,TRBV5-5,TGTGCCAGCAGCCCCTCACAGGGACCGAGGAATCAGCCCCAGCATTTT,CASSPSQGPRNQPQHF
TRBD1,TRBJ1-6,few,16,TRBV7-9,TGTGCCAGCAGCAAGGGACAGAATCACTATAATTCACCCCTCCACTTT,CASSKGQNHYNSPLHF
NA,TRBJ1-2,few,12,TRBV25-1,TGTGCCAGCAGTGATTCAACAGGGCGCTACACCTTC,CASSDSTGRYTF
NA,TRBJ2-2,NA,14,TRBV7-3,TGTGCCAGCAGGATGATTAGCGACACCGGGGAGCTGTTTTTT,CASRMISDTGELFF
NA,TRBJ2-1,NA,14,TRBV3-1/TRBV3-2,TGTGCCAGCAGCCAATGGGGAGTATGGAATGAGCAGTTCTTC,CASSQWGVWNEQFF
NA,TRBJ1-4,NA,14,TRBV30,TGTGCCTGGAGTGCTTCCCCGGGGGGCGAAAAACTGTTTTTT,CAWSASPGGEKLFF
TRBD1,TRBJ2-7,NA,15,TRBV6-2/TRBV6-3,TGTGCCAGCAGTTATAGAGGGACAGGGCGCTACGAGCAGTACTTC,CASSYRGTGRYEQYF